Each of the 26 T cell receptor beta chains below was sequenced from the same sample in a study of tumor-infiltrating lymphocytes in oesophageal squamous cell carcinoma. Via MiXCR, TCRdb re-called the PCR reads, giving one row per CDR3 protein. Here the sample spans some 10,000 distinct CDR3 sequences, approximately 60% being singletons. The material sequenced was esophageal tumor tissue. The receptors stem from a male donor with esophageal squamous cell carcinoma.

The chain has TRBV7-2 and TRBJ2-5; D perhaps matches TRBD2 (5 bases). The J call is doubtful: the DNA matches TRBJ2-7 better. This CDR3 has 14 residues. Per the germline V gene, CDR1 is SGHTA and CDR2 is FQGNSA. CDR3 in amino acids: CASSLQDGLYEQYF. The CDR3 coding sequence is TGTGCCAGCAGCTTACAAGACGGACTCTACGAGCAGTACTTC.

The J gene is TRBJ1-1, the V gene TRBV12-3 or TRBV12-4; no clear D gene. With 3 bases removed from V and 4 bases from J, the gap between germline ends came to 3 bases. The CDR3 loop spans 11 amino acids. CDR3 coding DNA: TGTGCCAGCAGTTTCGGCACTGAAGCTTTCTTT. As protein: CASSFGTEAFF.

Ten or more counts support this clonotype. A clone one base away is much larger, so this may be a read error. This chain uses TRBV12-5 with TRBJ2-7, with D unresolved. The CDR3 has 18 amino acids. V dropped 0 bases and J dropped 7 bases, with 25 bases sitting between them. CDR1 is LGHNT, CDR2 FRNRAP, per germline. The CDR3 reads CASGLVRSGTNSYNEQYF. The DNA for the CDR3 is TGTGCTAGTGGTTTGGTACGGTCTGGCACCAACTCCTACAATGAGCAGTACTTC.

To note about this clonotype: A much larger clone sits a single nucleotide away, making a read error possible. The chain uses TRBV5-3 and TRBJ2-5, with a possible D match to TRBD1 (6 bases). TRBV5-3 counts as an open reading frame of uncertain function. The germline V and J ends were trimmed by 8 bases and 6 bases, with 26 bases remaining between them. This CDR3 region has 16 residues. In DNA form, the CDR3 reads TGTGCCAGCGTTACTTACCGGGACATATTATGGAAGACCCAGTACTTC. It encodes CASVTYRDILWKTQYF.

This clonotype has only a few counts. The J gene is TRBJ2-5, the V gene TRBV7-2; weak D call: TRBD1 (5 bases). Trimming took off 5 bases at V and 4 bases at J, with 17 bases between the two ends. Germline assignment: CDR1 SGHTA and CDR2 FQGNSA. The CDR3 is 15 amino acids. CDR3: CASSTHLSQGETQYF. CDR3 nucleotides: TGTGCCAGCAGCACCCATCTCTCCCAGGGAGAGACCCAGTACTTC.

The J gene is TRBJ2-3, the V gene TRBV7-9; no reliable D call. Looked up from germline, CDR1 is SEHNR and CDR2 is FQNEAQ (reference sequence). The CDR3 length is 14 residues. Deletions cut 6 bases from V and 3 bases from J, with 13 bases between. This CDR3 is CASRSPLGTDTQYF. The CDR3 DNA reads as TGTGCCAGCAGGTCCCCCTTGGGTACAGATACGCAGTATTTT.

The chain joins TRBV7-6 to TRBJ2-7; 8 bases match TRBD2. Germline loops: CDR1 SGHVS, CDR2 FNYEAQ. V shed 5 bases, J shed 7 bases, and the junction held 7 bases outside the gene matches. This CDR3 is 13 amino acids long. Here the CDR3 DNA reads TGTGCCAGCAGCGTGGGACTAGTTAATGAGCAGTACTTC. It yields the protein CASSVGLVNEQYF.

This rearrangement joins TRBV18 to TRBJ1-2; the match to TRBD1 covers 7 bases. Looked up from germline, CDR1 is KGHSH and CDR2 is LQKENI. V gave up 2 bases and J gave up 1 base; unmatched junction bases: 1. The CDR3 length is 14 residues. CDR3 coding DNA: TGTGCCAGCTCACCAGCAGGGGGTAACTATGGCTACACCTTC. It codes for CASSPAGGNYGYTF.

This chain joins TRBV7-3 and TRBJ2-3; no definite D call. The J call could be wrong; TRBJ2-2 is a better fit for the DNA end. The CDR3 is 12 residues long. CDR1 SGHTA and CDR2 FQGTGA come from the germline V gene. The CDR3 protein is CASSLGAGELFF. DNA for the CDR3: TGTGCCAGCAGCTTAGGGGCCGGGGAGCTGTTTTTT.

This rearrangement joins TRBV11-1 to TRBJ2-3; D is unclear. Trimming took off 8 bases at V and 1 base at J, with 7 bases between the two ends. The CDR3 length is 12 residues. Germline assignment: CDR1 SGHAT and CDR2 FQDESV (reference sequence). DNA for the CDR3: TGTGCCAGCCGCCGCGGCACAGATACGCAGTATTTT. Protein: CASRRGTDTQYF. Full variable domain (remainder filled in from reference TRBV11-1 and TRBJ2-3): EAEVAQSPRYKITEKSQAVAFWCDPISGHATLYWYRQILGQGPELLVQFQDESVVDDSQLPKDRFSAERLKGVDSTLKIQPAELGDSAMYLCASRRGTDTQYFGPGTRLTVL.

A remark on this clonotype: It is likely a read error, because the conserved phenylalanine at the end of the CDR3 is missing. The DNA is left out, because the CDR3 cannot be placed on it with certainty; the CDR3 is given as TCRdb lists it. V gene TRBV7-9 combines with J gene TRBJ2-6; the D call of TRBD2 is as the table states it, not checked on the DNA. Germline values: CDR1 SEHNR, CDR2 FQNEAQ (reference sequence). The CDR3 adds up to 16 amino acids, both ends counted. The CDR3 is CASSLGGTSNEQFFGA.

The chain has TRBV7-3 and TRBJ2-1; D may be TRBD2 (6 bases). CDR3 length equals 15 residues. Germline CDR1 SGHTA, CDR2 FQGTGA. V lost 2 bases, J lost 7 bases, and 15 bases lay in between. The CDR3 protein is CASSLYSGEGNEQFF. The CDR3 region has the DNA TGTGCCAGCAGCTTATATTCGGGAGAAGGGAATGAGCAGTTCTTC. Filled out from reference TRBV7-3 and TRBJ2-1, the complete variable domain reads GAGVSQTPSNKVTEKGKYVELRCDPISGHTALYWYRQSLGQGPEFLIYFQGTGAADDSGLPNDRFFAVRPEGSVSTLKIQRTERGDSAVYLCASSLYSGEGNEQFFGPGTRLTVL.

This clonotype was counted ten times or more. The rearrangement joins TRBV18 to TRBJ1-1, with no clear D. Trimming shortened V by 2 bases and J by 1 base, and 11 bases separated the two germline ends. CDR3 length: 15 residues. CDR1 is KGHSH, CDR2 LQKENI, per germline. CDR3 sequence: CASSPAVVPNTEAFF. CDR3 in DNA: TGTGCCAGCTCACCAGCGGTGGTCCCGAACACTGAAGCTTTCTTT.

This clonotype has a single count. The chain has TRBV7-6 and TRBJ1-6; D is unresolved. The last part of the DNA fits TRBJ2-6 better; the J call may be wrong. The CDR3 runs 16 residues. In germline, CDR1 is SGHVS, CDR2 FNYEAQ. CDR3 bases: TGTGCCAGCAGCTTAGAGTACAAGGCTGGGGCCAACGTCCTGACTTTC. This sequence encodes CASSLEYKAGANVLTF.

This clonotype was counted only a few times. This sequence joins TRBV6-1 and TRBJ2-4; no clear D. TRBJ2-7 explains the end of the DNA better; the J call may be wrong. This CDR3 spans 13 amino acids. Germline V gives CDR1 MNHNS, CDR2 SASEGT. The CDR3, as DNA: TGTGCCAGCAGTGAATTCGAGAACTACGAGCAGTACTTC. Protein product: CASSEFENYEQYF.

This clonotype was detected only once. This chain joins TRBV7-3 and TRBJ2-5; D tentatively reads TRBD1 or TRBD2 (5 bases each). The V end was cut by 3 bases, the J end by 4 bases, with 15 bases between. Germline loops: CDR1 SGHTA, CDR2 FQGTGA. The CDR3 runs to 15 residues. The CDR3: CASSFGQARGETQYF. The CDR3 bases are TGTGCCAGCAGCTTCGGGCAGGCGAGGGGAGAGACCCAGTACTTC.

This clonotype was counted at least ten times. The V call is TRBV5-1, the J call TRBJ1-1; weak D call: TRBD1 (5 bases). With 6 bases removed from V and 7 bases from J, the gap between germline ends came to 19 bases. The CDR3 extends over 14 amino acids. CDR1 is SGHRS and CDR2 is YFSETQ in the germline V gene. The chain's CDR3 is CASTEGTGGSEAFF. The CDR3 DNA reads TGCGCCAGCACCGAGGGAACGGGGGGTAGTGAAGCTTTCTTT.

CDR3 nucleotides: TGTGCCAGCAGCCCGACAGAGAACACTGAAGCTTTCTTT. This codes for CASSPTENTEAFF. The chain has TRBV7-6 and TRBJ1-1, with a tentative D call TRBD1 (5 bases). Looked up from germline, CDR1 is SGHVS and CDR2 is FNYEAQ. V shed 5 bases and J shed 1 base, with 8 bases lying between them. The CDR3 is 13 amino acids.

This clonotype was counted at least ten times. The CDR3 bases are TGTGCCAGCAGCCCGATGGGGGGGGTCCACGAGCAGTACTTC. Its translation is CASSPMGGVHEQYF. The gene calls are TRBV7-3 and TRBJ2-7; 7 nucleotides agree with TRBD2. Germline V CDR1 and CDR2: SGHTA, FQGTGA. This CDR3 has 14 residues. V was pared by 5 bases and J by 5 bases, with 9 bases of the junction left unmatched.

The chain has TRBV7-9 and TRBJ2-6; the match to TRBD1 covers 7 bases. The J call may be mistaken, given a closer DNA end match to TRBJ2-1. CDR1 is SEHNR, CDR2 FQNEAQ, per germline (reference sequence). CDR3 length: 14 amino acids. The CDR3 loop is CASSLYHRGDEQFF. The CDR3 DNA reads TGTGCCAGCAGCTTATATCACAGGGGTGATGAGCAGTTCTTC.

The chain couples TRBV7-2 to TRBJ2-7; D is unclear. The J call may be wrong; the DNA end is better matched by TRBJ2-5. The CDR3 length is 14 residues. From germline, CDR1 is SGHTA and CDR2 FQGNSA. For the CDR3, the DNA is TGTGCCAGCACCCAAAGTAGAGGCCAAGAGACCCAGTACTTC. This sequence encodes CASTQSRGQETQYF.

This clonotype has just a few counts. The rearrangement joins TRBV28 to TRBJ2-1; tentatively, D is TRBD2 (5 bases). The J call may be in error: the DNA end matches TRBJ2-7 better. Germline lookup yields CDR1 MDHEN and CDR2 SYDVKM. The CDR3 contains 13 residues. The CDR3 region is CASSLSGTYEQYF. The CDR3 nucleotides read TGTGCCAGCAGTTTAAGCGGCACCTACGAGCAGTACTTC.

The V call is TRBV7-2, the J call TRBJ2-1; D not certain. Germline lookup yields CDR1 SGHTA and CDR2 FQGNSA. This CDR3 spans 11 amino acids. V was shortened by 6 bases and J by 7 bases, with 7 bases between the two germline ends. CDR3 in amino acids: CASRDANEQFF. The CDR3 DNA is TGTGCCAGCAGGGATGCAAATGAGCAGTTCTTC.

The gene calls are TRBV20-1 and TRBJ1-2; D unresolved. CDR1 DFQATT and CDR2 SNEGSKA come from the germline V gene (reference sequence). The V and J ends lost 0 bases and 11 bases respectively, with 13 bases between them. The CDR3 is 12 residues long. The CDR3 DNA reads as TGCAGTGCTAGAGATCCTACAACGAATTACACCTTC. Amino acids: CSARDPTTNYTF.

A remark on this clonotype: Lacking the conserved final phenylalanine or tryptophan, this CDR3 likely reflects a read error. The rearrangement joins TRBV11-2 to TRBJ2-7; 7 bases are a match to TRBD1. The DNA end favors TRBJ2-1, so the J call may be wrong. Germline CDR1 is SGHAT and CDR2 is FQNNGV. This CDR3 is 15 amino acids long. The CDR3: CASSPSWTGQETQFS. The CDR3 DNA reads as TGTGCCAGCAGCCCCTCCTGGACAGGCCAAGAGACCCAGTTCTCC.

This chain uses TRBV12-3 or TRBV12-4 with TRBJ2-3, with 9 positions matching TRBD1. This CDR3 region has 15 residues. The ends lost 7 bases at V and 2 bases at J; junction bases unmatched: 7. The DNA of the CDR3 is TGTGCCAGCACCTCTGGGACAGGGCACACAGATACGCAGTATTTT. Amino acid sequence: CASTSGTGHTDTQYF.